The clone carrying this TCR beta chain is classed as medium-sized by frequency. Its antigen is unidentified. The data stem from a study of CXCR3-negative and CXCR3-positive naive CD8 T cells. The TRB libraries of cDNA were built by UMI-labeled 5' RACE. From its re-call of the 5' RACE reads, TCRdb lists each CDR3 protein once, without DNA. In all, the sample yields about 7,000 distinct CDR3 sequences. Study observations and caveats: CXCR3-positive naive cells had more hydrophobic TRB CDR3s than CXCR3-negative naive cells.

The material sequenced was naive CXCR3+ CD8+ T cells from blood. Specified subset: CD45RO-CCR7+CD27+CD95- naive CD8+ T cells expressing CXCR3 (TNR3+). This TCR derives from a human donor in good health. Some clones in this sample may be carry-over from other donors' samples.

This CDR3 reads CASSIGLAGSYNEQFF. This chain joins TRBV5-1 and TRBJ2-1; TCRdb designates TRBD2, a call that cannot be tested without DNA. The CDR3 is 16 amino acids. Germline assignment: CDR1 SGHRS and CDR2 YFSETQ.